What follows are 25 T cell receptor beta chains derived from one specimen sequenced in a study of blood T cells in healthy people across ages. It was with a sample-barcoded 5' primer and a J-beta primer mix that a second PCR of roughly 6 to 12 cycles was run. TCRdb fed the 5' RACE reads into MiXCR, producing one record per CDR3 protein. The data contain over a million distinct CDR3 sequences, under 55% of them seen just once; the ten biggest clones take up 15% to 20%. What was sequenced was blood. These receptors were collected from a woman aged 55-69 years in good health.

This clonotype has a handful of counts. The J gene is TRBJ2-2, the V gene TRBV6-5; D may be TRBD2 (6 bases). The length of the CDR3 is 14 residues. Trimming removed 5 bases at V and 5 bases at J, with 12 bases between. CDR1 and CDR2 from the germline V gene are MNHEY and SVGAGI. CDR3 coding DNA: TGTGCCAGCAGTCGGGACTTCGCGACCGGGGAGCTGTTTTTT. Protein sequence: CASSRDFATGELFF.

J is TRBJ2-2 and V is TRBV7-8; weak D call: TRBD2 (6 bases). Germline CDR1 is SGHVS and CDR2 is FQNEAQ. The CDR3 is made up of 13 amino acids. V dropped 5 bases and J dropped 6 bases, with 10 bases sitting between them. The CDR3 sequence: CASSQTSSGELFF. The CDR3 DNA sequence: TGTGCCAGCAGCCAGACTAGTTCCGGGGAGCTGTTTTTT.

The chain employs TRBV6-1 and TRBJ1-2; D unresolved. This CDR3 comprises 17 residues. Trimming pared 1 base from V and 4 bases from J, leaving 19 bases between. Germline V gene lookup returns CDR1 MNHNS and CDR2 SASEGT. The CDR3 DNA sequence: TGTGCCAGCAGTGAAGGCGAGCAGGAGAACTTTGGCTATGGCTACACCTTC. It encodes CASSEGEQENFGYGYTF.

The chain couples TRBV7-9 to TRBJ2-1, with 13 bases lining up with TRBD2. Germline V gives CDR1 SEHNR, CDR2 FQNEAQ (reference sequence). This CDR3 has 13 amino acids. Trimming cost V 11 bases and J 9 bases; bases outside gene matches: 7. The CDR3, as DNA: TGTGCCGCCGGACTAGCGGGAGATGGTGAGCAGTTCTTC. It translates to CAAGLAGDGEQFF.

This clonotype turned up a few times. This chain connects TRBV29-1 to TRBJ2-2; D unresolved. The CDR3 spans 15 residues. In germline, CDR1 is SQVTM, CDR2 ANQGSEA. The CDR3, as DNA: TGCAGTTACAAAGGAGCCGCCGCCGGAAACGGGGAGCTGTTTTTT. As protein: CSYKGAAAGNGELFF.

This clonotype was seen more than once but under ten times. This sequence joins TRBV20-1 and TRBJ2-7; no reliable D call. CDR3 length: 12 amino acids. Germline values: CDR1 DFQATT, CDR2 SNEGSKA (reference sequence). V lost 3 bases and J lost 0, with 6 bases in between. For the CDR3, the DNA is TGCAGTGCTAGTCCACTCTCCTACGAGCAGTACTTC. Residues: CSASPLSYEQYF.

This chain joins TRBV6-5 and TRBJ2-2; 7 positions match TRBD2. This CDR3 has 16 amino acids. The junction had 5 bases not matched to a gene; V was cut back by 0 bases and J by 4 bases. Germline CDR1 and CDR2: MNHEY and SVGAGI. The CDR3 is CASSYSRGVSTGELFF. CDR3 bases: TGTGCCAGCAGTTACTCACGGGGGGTGAGCACCGGGGAGCTGTTTTTT.

This clonotype was seen only a few times. This chain joins TRBV20-1 and TRBJ2-3; D is possibly TRBD1 (6 bases). Germline CDR1 is DFQATT and CDR2 is SNEGSKA (reference sequence). The CDR3 contains 13 residues. V lost 5 bases to trimming and J lost 11 bases, with 20 bases between them. CDR3 sequence (DNA): TGCAGTGCTCCGCCCGGGCCATTAGGGGGGCAGTATTTT. Translating it yields CSAPPGPLGGQYF.

The chain is built from TRBV24-1 and TRBJ2-3; D perhaps matches TRBD2 (6 bases). Germline CDR1 is KGHDR and CDR2 is SFDVKD. The CDR3 spans 15 residues. V was cut by 4 bases and J by 6 bases, with 16 bases left in between. The CDR3 reads CATSDTRLERDTQYF. CDR3 sequence (DNA): TGTGCCACCAGTGACACCCGACTAGAACGGGATACGCAGTATTTT.

With regard to this clonotype: This may arise from a read error, as a much more abundant clone is one base away. The chain combines TRBV5-1 with TRBJ2-1; 10 positions agree with TRBD2. V lost 3 bases and J lost 4; bases outside the gene matches: 7. Germline CDR1 reads SGHRS; CDR2 reads YFSETQ. This CDR3 contains 16 residues. In nucleotides, the CDR3 is TGCGCCAGCAGCTCGGAGGTAGCGGGAGGTTACAATGAGCAGTTCTTC. As protein: CASSSEVAGGYNEQFF.

V gene TRBV20-1 combines with J gene TRBJ1-4; 8 bases map to TRBD1. Germline CDR1 reads DFQATT; CDR2 reads SNEGSKA (reference sequence). The CDR3 length is 14 residues. As DNA, the CDR3 is TGCATCGCCCCCGACCTGACAGGGGCGGGGAAACTGTTTTTT. Its translation: CIAPDLTGAGKLFF.

This clonotype has only a few counts. This rearrangement joins TRBV6-5 to TRBJ2-1; D might be TRBD2 (6 bases). Per germline, CDR1 MNHEY and CDR2 SVGAGI. This CDR3 is built from 14 residues. The V end was cut by 3 bases, the J end by 5 bases, with 11 bases between. The CDR3 coding sequence is TGTGCCAGCAGTTATAGCGGACCAAACAATGAGCAGTTCTTC. This translates into CASSYSGPNNEQFF.

The chain couples TRBV29-1 to TRBJ2-1; a weak D match, TRBD2 (6 bases). The germline V gene has CDR1 SQVTM and CDR2 ANQGSEA. Deletions cut 6 bases from V and 7 bases from J, with 22 bases between. The length of the CDR3 is 15 residues. The CDR3 DNA reads as TGCAGCGTATACAACCCATGGGTAGCGGTAAATGAGCAGTTCTTC. It translates to CSVYNPWVAVNEQFF.

This clonotype occurred a few times. CDR3 nucleotide sequence: TGTGCCAGCAGCTTGGACACCGGGACTAGCGGAGATACGCAGTATTTT. Its translation is CASSLDTGTSGDTQYF. The chain carries TRBV5-6 and TRBJ2-3; 11 bases are shared with TRBD2. The V segment lost 0 bases and the J segment 5 bases; nucleotides outside the gene matches: 5. CDR3 length: 16 residues. Germline V gene data show CDR1 as SGHDT and CDR2 as YYEEEE.

The chain uses TRBV7-8 and TRBJ2-3; 7 nucleotides agree with TRBD2. J lost 3 bases, V lost 5 bases, and 11 bases had no gene match. Germline CDR1 and CDR2: SGHVS and FQNEAQ. The CDR3 runs to 16 residues. The CDR3 nucleotides are TGTGCCAGCAGCAAGGCGGGACGAGCGGGGACAGATACGCAGTATTTT. Translated, it gives CASSKAGRAGTDTQYF.

This clonotype was recorded a few times. The chain recombines TRBV19 with TRBJ2-3, with TRBD2 matching 8 bases. Germline V CDR1 and CDR2: LNHDA, SQIVND (reference sequence). The CDR3 sequence is 17 residues long. V was pared by 9 bases and J by 3 bases, with 17 bases of the junction left unmatched. The CDR3 coding sequence is TGTGCCAGCGAGGAGGGCCTTCGCGCGGGAGGAACAGATACGCAGTATTTT. This translates into CASEEGLRAGGTDTQYF.

Comments on this clonotype: One end of the junction fails to match germline, which may point to a read error. This rearrangement joins TRBV29-1 to TRBJ2-1; 12 nucleotides line up with TRBD1. The germline V gene has CDR1 SQVTM and CDR2 ANQGSEA. This CDR3 comprises 15 residues. The CDR3 DNA follows: TGCAGCGTTGAGGGACAGGGGGCTGACTACAATGGGCAGTTCTTC. Encoded protein: CSVEGQGADYNGQFF.

Comment on this clonotype: A much more abundant neighbour one base away suggests this may be a read error. V usage is TRBV29-1 and J usage is TRBJ2-7, with no clear D. The V gene's germline CDR1 is SQVTM and CDR2 ANQGSEA. V gave up 7 bases and J gave up 1 base, with 8 bases separating them. The CDR3 is 11 residues long. The CDR3 sequence is CSGDISYEQYF. CDR3 in DNA: TGCAGCGGTGATATTTCCTACGAGCAGTACTTC.

The rearrangement joins TRBV10-3 to TRBJ2-6; D remains ambiguous. CDR3 length: 14 amino acids. Germline V gene lookup returns CDR1 ENHRY and CDR2 SYGVKD. V was trimmed by 2 bases and J by 0 bases, leaving 2 bases between them. CDR3 in amino acids: CAISEASGANVLTF. The CDR3 coding sequence is TGTGCCATCAGTGAGGCCTCTGGGGCCAACGTCCTGACTTTC.

The chain couples TRBV5-1 to TRBJ2-1; the match to TRBD2 covers 11 bases. The J segment lost 6 bases and the V segment lost 5 bases, leaving 16 bases of the junction unmatched. The germline V gene has CDR1 SGHRS and CDR2 YFSETQ. The CDR3 extends over 18 amino acids. The CDR3: CASSTTSGTIGAGNEQFF. CDR3 sequence (DNA): TGCGCCAGCAGTACGACTAGCGGGACGATAGGGGCCGGCAATGAGCAGTTCTTC.

This clonotype is a singleton in its sample. The chain combines TRBV20-1 with TRBJ2-3; TRBD2 matches at 10 bases. CDR1 DFQATT and CDR2 SNEGSKA come from the germline V gene (reference sequence). This CDR3 spans 16 amino acids. V trimming: 0 bases; J trimming: 8 bases; junction bases outside the gene matches: 11. The CDR3 DNA sequence: TGCAGTGCTAGAGATCAAACTAGCGGGAAGTTTGTTACGCAGTATTTT. Its protein product is CSARDQTSGKFVTQYF.

There are a few counts of this clonotype. The chain uses TRBV3-1 and TRBJ2-1; D gene uncertain. V lost 4 bases and J lost 8, with 9 bases in between. CDR3 size: 12 residues. The germline V gene has CDR1 LGHDT and CDR2 YNNKEL (reference sequence). CDR3 sequence reads: CASSRSRDEQFF. In nucleotides, the CDR3 is TGTGCCAGCAGCCGGAGTCGGGATGAGCAGTTCTTC.

This chain joins TRBV29-1 and TRBJ2-7, with D hard to call. Germline CDR1 is SQVTM and CDR2 is ANQGSEA. Trimming left V 6 bases short and J 0 bases short, with 12 bases between. This CDR3 has 13 amino acids. The DNA for the CDR3 is TGCAGCGTCAGGACCACCGACTCCTACGAGCAGTACTTC. Encoded protein: CSVRTTDSYEQYF.

Only a few counts were recorded for this clonotype. This chain uses TRBV25-1 with TRBJ2-3, with D hard to call. CDR1 is MGHDK, CDR2 SYGVNS, per germline. Trimming took off 4 bases at V and 7 bases at J, with 9 bases between the two ends. The CDR3 runs 12 residues. DNA of the CDR3: TGTGCCAGCAGTGTTGATGAATATACGCAGTATTTT. Translation: CASSVDEYTQYF.

The gene calls are TRBV20-1 and TRBJ2-3, with 8 nucleotides matching TRBD2. The germline CDR1 and CDR2 sequences are DFQATT and SNEGSKA (reference sequence). The CDR3 is 14 amino acids. V lost 6 bases, J lost 4 bases, and 9 bases stayed unmatched. This CDR3 reads CSAISGAGADTQYF. CDR3 coding DNA: TGCAGTGCAATTAGCGGGGCGGGCGCAGATACGCAGTATTTT.